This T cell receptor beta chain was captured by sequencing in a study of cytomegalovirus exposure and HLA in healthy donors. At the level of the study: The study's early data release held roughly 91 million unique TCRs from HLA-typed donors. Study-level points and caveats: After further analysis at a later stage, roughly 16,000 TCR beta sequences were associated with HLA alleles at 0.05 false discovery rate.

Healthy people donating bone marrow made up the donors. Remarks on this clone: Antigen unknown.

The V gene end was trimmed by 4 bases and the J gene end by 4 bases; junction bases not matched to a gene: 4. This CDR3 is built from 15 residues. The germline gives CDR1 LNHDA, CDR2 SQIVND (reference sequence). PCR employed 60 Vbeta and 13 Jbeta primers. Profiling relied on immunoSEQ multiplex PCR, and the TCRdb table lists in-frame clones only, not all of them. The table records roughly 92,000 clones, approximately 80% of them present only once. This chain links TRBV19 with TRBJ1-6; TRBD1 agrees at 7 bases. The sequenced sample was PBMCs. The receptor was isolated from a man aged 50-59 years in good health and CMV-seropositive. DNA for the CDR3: TGTGCCAGTAGTAGACCGGGACAGTATAATTCACCCCTCCACTTT. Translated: CASSRPGQYNSPLHF.